This T cell receptor beta chain was sequenced for a study of cytomegalovirus exposure and HLA in healthy donors. Study-wide background: Researchers previously reported finding fewer than 140 million unique TCR beta sequences from about 179 million T cells. Whole-study results and caveats: Per a prior analysis, the majority of TCR beta V segments were productive roughly 87% or roughly 30% of the time. Sequencing probably produced one cluster of sequence variants that were highly shared. Accurate HLA-A and HLA-B prediction from TCR beta sequences was reported for most subjects.

The PCR contained 60 Vbeta and 13 Jbeta primers. Clones were sequenced by immunoSEQ multiplex PCR, and TCRdb holds only the in-frame ones, with some missing. This table has tens of thousands of clones, approximately 75% appearing once. Germline V gene data show CDR1 as PRHDT and CDR2 as FYEKMQ (reference sequence). The CDR3 is 15 amino acids. V lost 5 bases, J lost 2 bases, and 3 bases stayed unmatched. A remark on this clone: As yet, its antigen is unknown.

This clonotype was obtained from a man in his fifties in good health and CMV-seropositive. Material for sequencing was PBMCs. The chain uses TRBV13 and TRBJ2-6, with 7 bases lining up with TRBD1. CDR3 bases: TGTGCCAGCAGCAAAGGGACAGCTGGGGCCAACGTCCTGACTTTC. It yields the protein CASSKGTAGANVLTF.